This T cell receptor beta chain was documented in a study of blood T cell repertoires in COVID-19. Across the study: Researchers got acute and convalescent COVID-19 samples from the United States, Italy and Spain. Sources were T cells, B-cell-depleted T cells, or PBMCs; the material itself was cDNA or gDNA.

Original handling: Reference gene primer amplification in the assay estimated nucleated cell counts. Some clones are missing from TCRdb's copy, which holds only in-frame ones; the method was immunoSEQ multiplex PCR. V and J calls and clone size are as listed in that table; D and trimming were resolved from the DNA. Among over 90,000 clones listed, over 75% were seen once. Germline V gene sequence: CDR1 SGHTA, CDR2 FQGTGA. The V gene end was trimmed by 4 bases and the J gene end by 0 bases; junction bases not matched to a gene: 8. This CDR3 contains 17 residues. This clonotype originated in a human donor in a cohort sampled during active COVID-19. Specimen: peripheral blood. This sequence joins TRBV7-3 and TRBJ2-2; TRBD1 matches 7 bases. The CDR3, as DNA: TGTGCCAGCAGCTCGGGTGCTGGGACAGCGAACACCGGGGAGCTGTTTTTT. It translates to CASSSGAGTANTGELFF. Full variable domain (outside the CDR3, taken from reference TRBV7-3 and TRBJ2-2): GAGVSQTPSNKVTEKGKYVELRCDPISGHTALYWYRQSLGQGPEFLIYFQGTGAADDSGLPNDRFFAVRPEGSVSTLKIQRTERGDSAVYLCASSSGAGTANTGELFFGEGSRLTVL.